What follows are 12 T cell receptor beta chains derived from one specimen sequenced in a study of CD8 T cells in Susac syndrome. When the RNA was reverse transcribed, random hexamers were used with an input of about 0.5 to 1 ug. MiXCR was run by TCRdb on the immunoSEQ multiplex PCR reads, yielding one entry per CDR3 protein. The data hold about 130,000 distinct CDR3 sequences, with around nine tenths observed a single time. Sequencing used CD8+ T cells from PBMCs. Receptors were obtained from a human donor with multiple sclerosis.

The chain combines TRBV27 with TRBJ2-1, with 9 bases lining up with TRBD1. CDR1 is MNHEY and CDR2 is SMNVEV in the germline V gene (reference sequence). The CDR3 has 15 amino acids. V lost 9 bases, J lost 6 bases, and 12 bases stayed unmatched. The chain's CDR3 is CASTPGQGLGNEQFF. Written as DNA, the CDR3 is TGTGCCAGTACCCCGGGACAGGGACTGGGCAATGAGCAGTTCTTC.

The J gene is TRBJ2-7, the V gene TRBV4-3; 7 bases are a match to TRBD2. This CDR3 spans 16 amino acids. The germline CDR1 and CDR2 sequences are LGHNA and YSLEER. V dropped 0 bases and J dropped 3; count of bases not matched to a gene: 8. CDR3 residues: CASSQEAASGYYEQYF. As DNA, the CDR3 is TGCGCCAGCAGCCAAGAAGCTGCTAGCGGTTACTACGAGCAGTACTTC.

V gene TRBV6-5 combines with J gene TRBJ2-7; D may match TRBD1 or TRBD2 (7 bases each). V lost 3 bases and J 2 bases, leaving 11 bases between the germline ends. CDR1 is MNHEY and CDR2 is SVGAGI in the germline V gene. This CDR3 region has 14 residues. This chain's CDR3 is CASSYQGGTYEQYF. CDR3 in DNA: TGTGCCAGCAGTTATCAGGGGGGGACCTACGAGCAGTACTTC.

This chain uses TRBV20-1 with TRBJ2-7; D call uncertain. From germline, CDR1 is DFQATT and CDR2 SNEGSKA (reference sequence). V dropped 1 base and J dropped 1 base, with 17 bases sitting between them. CDR3 length equals 16 residues. The CDR3 nucleotides read TGCAGTGCTAGAGGCCAGCGCAACTCCATTTCCTACGAGCAGTACTTC. Translation gives CSARGQRNSISYEQYF.

V is TRBV5-1 and J is TRBJ2-1; 8 nucleotides match TRBD2. V was clipped by 0 bases and J by 6 bases; unmatched bases: 5. This CDR3 contains 15 residues. Germline CDR1 is SGHRS and CDR2 is YFSETQ. The CDR3 DNA is TGCGCCAGCAGCTTGGAGGGACTAGATTCCAATGAGCAGTTCTTC. It specifies CASSLEGLDSNEQFF.

This chain joins TRBV4-1 and TRBJ2-1, with 7 bases fitting TRBD2. V lost 4 bases to trimming and J lost 5 bases; unmatched junction nucleotides: 8. CDR3 length: 15 amino acids. From germline, CDR1 is MGHRA and CDR2 YSYEKL. The CDR3 loop reads CASSLYGTINNEQFF. In DNA, the CDR3 is TGCGCCAGCAGCCTCTATGGGACTATAAACAATGAGCAGTTCTTC.

V and J are TRBV10-3 and TRBJ1-1, with D maybe TRBD1 (5 bases). The CDR3 contains 11 residues. Per germline, CDR1 ENHRY and CDR2 SYGVKD. With 2 bases removed from V and 11 bases from J, the gap between germline ends came to 9 bases. For the CDR3, the DNA is TGTGCCATCAGTGAGGGGGGAGACGCTTTCTTT. It is translated as CAISEGGDAFF.

The chain recombines TRBV4-3 with TRBJ1-1; no clear D gene. Germline CDR1 and CDR2: LGHNA and YSLEER. V was pared by 0 bases and J by 5 bases, with 16 bases between. The CDR3 covers 16 residues. The CDR3 nucleotides read TGCGCCAGCAGCCAAGATCGTCAAGTCGGAGGGACTGAAGCTTTCTTT. This codes for CASSQDRQVGGTEAFF.

The chain couples TRBV29-1 to TRBJ1-2; tentative D call: TRBD1 (5 bases). Germline V CDR1 and CDR2: SQVTM, ANQGSEA. Trimming pared 5 bases from V and 3 bases from J, leaving 13 bases between. The CDR3 totals 13 residues. The CDR3 here is CSVTTPRDYGYTF. The CDR3 region has the DNA TGCAGCGTTACCACACCCAGGGACTATGGCTACACCTTC.

The V gene is TRBV2, the J gene TRBJ2-5; D is possibly TRBD2 (5 bases). This CDR3 comprises 13 residues. Trimming pared 3 bases from V and 9 bases from J, leaving 14 bases between. In germline, CDR1 is SNHLY, CDR2 FYNNEI. The CDR3 reads CASSDVGGLAQYF. The CDR3 DNA follows: TGTGCCAGCAGTGATGTCGGAGGTTTGGCCCAGTACTTC.

This clonotype turned up a few times. The J gene is TRBJ2-5, the V gene TRBV14, with D uncertain. The CDR3 sequence is 14 residues long. Deletions cut 1 base from V and 10 bases from J, with 16 bases between. Germline CDR1 SGHDN, CDR2 FVKESK. The CDR3 reads CASSQVFGVPLQYF. DNA of the CDR3: TGTGCCAGCAGCCAAGTGTTCGGCGTCCCACTCCAGTACTTC.

The rearrangement joins TRBV20-1 to TRBJ2-7; TRBD2 aligns across 8 bases. The CDR3 is made up of 17 amino acids. CDR1 is DFQATT and CDR2 is SNEGSKA in the germline V gene (reference sequence). V trimming: 1 base; J trimming: 2 bases; junction bases outside the gene matches: 13. The CDR3 spells CSARGWEGREGTYEQYF. The DNA for the CDR3 is TGCAGTGCTAGAGGGTGGGAGGGACGGGAGGGGACCTACGAGCAGTACTTC.